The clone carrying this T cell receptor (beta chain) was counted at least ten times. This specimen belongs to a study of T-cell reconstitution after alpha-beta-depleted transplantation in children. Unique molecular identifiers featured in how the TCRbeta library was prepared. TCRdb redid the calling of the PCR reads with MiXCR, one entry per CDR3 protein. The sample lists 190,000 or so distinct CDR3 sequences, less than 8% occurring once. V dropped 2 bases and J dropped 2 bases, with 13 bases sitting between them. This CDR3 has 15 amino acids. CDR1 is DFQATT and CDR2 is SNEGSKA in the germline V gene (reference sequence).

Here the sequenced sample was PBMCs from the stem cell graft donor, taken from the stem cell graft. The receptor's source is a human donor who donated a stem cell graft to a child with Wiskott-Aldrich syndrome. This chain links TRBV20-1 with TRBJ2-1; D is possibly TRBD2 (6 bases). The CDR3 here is CSARPLGGTYNEQFF. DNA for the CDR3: TGCAGTGCTAGACCGCTGGGCGGGACCTACAATGAGCAGTTCTTC.